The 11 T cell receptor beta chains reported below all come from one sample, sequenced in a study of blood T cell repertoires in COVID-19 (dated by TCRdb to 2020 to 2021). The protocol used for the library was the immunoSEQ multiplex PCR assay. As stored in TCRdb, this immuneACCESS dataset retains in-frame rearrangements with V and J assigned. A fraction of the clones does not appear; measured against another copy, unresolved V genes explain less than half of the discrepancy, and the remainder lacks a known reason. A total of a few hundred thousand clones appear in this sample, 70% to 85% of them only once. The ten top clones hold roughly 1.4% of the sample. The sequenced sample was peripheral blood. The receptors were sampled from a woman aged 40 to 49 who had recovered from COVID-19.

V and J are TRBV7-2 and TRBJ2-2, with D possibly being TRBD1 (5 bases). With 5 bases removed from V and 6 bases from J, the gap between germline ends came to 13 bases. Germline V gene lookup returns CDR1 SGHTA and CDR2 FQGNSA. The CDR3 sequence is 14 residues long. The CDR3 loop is CASSPVGASGELFF. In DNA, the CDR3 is TGTGCCAGCAGCCCAGTAGGGGCGTCCGGGGAGCTGTTTTTT.

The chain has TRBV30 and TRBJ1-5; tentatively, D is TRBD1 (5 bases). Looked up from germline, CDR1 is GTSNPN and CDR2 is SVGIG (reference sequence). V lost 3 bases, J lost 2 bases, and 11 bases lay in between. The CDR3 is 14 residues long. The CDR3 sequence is CAWSGGYGNQPQHF. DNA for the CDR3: TGTGCCTGGAGCGGGGGATATGGCAATCAGCCCCAGCATTTT.

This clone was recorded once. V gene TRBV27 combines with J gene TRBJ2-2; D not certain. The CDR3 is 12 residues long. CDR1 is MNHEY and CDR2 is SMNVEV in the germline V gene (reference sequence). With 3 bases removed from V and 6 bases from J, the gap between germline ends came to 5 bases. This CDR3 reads CASSFVPGELFF. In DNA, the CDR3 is TGTGCCAGCAGTTTCGTCCCCGGGGAGCTGTTTTTT.

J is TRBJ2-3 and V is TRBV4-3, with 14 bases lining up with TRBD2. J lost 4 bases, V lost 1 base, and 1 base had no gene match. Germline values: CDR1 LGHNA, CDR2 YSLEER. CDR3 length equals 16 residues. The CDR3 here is CASSQGTSGGSDTQYF. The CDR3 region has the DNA TGCGCCAGCAGCCAAGGGACTAGCGGGGGGTCAGATACGCAGTATTTT.

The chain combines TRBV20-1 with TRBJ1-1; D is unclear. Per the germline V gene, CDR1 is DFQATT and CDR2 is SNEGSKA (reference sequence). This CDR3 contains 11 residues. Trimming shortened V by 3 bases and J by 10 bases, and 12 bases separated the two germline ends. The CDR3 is CSASPGERAFF. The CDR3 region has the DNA TGCAGTGCTAGTCCAGGTGAAAGAGCTTTCTTT.

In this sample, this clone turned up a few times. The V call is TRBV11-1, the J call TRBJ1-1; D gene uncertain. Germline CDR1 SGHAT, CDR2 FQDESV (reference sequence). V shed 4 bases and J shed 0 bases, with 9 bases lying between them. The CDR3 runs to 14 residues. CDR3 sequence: CASSSEYMNTEAFF. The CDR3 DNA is TGTGCCAGCAGCTCCGAATACATGAACACTGAAGCTTTCTTT.

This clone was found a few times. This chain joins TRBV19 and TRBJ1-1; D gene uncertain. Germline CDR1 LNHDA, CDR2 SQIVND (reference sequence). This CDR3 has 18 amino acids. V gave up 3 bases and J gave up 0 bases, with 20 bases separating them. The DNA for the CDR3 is TGTGCCAGTAGTATTGGGCTCGCAGGAGGAGCAATGAACACTGAAGCTTTCTTT. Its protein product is CASSIGLAGGAMNTEAFF.

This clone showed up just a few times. CDR3 protein: CASSYTGQGGGQPQHF. CDR3 in DNA: TGTGCCAGCAGTTACACTGGACAGGGTGGTGGTCAGCCCCAGCATTTT. The rearrangement links TRBV6-6 to TRBJ1-5; the match to TRBD1 covers 8 bases. The CDR3 has 16 residues. With 2 bases clipped from V and 6 bases from J, the junction kept 9 bases outside the gene matches. Germline loops: CDR1 MNHNY, CDR2 SVGAGI (reference sequence).

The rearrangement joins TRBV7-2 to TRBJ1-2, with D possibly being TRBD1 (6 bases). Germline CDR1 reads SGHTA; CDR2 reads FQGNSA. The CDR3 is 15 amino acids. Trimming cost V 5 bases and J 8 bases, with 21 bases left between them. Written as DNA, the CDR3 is TGTGCCAGCAGCCCACAGGGTTCGAGTTTCGGAGGCTACACCTTC. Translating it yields CASSPQGSSFGGYTF.

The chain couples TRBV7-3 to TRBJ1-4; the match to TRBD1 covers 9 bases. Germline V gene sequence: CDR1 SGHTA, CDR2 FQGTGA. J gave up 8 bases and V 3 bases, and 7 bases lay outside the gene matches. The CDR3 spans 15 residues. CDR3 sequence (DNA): TGTGCCAGCAGCTTGACAGGGGGGGAAGAGGAAAAACTGTTTTTT. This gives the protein CASSLTGGEEEKLFF.

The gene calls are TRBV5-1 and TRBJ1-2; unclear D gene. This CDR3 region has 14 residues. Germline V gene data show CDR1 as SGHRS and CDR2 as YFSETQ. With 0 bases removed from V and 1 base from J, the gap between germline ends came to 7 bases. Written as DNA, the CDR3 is TGCGCCAGCAGCTTGGTGGCCAGTAACTATGGCTACACCTTC. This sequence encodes CASSLVASNYGYTF.